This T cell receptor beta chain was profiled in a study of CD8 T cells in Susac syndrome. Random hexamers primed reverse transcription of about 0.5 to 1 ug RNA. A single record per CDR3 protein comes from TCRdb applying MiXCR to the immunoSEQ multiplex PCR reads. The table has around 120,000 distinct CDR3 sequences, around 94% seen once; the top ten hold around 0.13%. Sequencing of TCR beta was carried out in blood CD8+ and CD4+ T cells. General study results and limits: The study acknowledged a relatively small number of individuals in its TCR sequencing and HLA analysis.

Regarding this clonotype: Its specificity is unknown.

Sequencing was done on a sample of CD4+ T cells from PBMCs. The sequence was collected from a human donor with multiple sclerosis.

CDR3 DNA sequence: TGTGCCTGGAGTACCGATTCCGAGACCCAGTACTTC. This encodes CAWSTDSETQYF. The V gene is TRBV30, the J gene TRBJ2-5; D call uncertain. The CDR3 extends over 12 amino acids. Trimming removed 2 bases from V and 5 bases from J, with 9 bases in between. Germline V gives CDR1 GTSNPN, CDR2 SVGIG (reference sequence).